This T cell receptor (beta chain) was found in a study of blood T cells in healthy people across ages. Whole-study results and caveats: Whereas aged donors had fewer naive CD4+ cells, long-lived donors had more of them and higher diversity. Without sorted subsets, naive and antigen-experienced compartments could not be conclusively compared.

A second about 6 to 12 cycle PCR used barcoded and J-beta primers. TCRdb passed the 5' RACE reads through MiXCR, listing each CDR3 protein once. The sample carries 1.5 million to 2 million distinct CDR3 sequences, 28% recorded once. The CDR3 covers 12 residues. The germline gives CDR1 DFQATT, CDR2 SNEGSKA (reference sequence). The V end lost 6 bases, the J end lost 3 bases, and 11 bases lay between the germline ends. This clonotype came up a few times. The antigen remains unidentified. The sequenced material came from blood. The sequence was obtained from a woman in her twenties or thirties in good health. The chain carries TRBV20-1 and TRBJ1-2, with D hard to call. CDR3: CSAGTDYYGYTF. CDR3 coding DNA: TGCAGTGCCGGAACCGACTACTATGGCTACACCTTC.